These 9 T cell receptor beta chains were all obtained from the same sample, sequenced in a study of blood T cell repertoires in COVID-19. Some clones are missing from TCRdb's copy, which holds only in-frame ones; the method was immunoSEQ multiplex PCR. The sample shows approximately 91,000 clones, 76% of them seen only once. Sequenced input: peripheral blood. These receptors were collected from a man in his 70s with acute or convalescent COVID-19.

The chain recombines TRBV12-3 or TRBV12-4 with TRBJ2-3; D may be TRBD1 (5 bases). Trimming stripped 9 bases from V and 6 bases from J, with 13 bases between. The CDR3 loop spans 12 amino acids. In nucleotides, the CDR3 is TGTGCCAGTCGCCGCAGGGCGGATACGCAGTATTTT. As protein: CASRRRADTQYF.

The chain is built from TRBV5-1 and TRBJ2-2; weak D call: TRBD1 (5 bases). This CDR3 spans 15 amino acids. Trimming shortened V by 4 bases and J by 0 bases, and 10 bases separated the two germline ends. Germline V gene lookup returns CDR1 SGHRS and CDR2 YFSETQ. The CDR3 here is CASSQQGANTGELFF. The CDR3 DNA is TGCGCCAGCAGCCAGCAAGGGGCGAACACCGGGGAGCTGTTTTTT.

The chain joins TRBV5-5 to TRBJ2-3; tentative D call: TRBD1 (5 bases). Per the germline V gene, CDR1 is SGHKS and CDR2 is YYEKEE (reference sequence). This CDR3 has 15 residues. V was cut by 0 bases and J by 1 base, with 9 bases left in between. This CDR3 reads CASSLGVGGTDTQYF. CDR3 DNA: TGTGCCAGCAGCTTGGGCGTAGGGGGCACAGATACGCAGTATTTT.

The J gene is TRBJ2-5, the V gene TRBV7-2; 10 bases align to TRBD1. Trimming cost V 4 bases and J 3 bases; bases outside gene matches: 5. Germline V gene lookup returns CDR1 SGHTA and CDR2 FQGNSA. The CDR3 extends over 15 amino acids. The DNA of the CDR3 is TGTGCCAGCAGCTCCCGCGGGACAGGGGAAGAGACCCAGTACTTC. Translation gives CASSSRGTGEETQYF.

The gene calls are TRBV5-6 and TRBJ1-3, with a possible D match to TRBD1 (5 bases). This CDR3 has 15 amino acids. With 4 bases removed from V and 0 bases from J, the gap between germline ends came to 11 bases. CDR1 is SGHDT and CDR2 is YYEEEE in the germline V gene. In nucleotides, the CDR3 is TGTGCCAGCAGCCCCAAAGGGGTCTCTGGAAACACCATATATTTT. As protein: CASSPKGVSGNTIYF.

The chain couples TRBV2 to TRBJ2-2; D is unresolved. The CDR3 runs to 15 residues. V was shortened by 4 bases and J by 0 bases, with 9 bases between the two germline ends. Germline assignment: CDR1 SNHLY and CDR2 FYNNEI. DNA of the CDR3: TGTGCCAGCAGTGTACAGCCTCCGAACACCGGGGAGCTGTTTTTT. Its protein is CASSVQPPNTGELFF. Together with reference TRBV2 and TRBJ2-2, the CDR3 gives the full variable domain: EPEVTQTPSHQVTQMGQEVILRCVPISNHLYFYWYRQILGQKVEFLVSFYNNEISEKSEIFDDQFSVERPDGSNFTLKIRSTKLEDSAMYFCASSVQPPNTGELFFGEGSRLTVL.

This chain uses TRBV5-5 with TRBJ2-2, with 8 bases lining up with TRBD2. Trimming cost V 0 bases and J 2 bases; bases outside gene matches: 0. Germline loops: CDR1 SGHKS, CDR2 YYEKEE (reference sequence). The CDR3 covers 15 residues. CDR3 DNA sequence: TGTGCCAGCAGCTTGGGGACTAGCAACACCGGGGAGCTGTTTTTT. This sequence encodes CASSLGTSNTGELFF. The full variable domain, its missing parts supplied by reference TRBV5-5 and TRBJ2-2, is DAGVTQSPTHLIKTRGQQVTLRCSPISGHKSVSWYQQVLGQGPQFIFQYYEKEERGRGNFPDRFSARQFPNYSSELNVNALLLGDSALYLCASSLGTSNTGELFFGEGSRLTVL.

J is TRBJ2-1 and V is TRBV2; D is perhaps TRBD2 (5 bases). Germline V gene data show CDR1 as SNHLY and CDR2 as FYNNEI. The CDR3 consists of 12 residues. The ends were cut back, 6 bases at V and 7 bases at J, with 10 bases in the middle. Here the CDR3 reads CASSPSGNEQFF. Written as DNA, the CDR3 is TGTGCCAGCAGCCCTTCGGGAAATGAGCAGTTCTTC.

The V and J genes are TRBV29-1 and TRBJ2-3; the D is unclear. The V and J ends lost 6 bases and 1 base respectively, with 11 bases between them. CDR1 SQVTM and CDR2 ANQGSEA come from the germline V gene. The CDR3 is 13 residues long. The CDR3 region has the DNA TGCAGCGTGCCCCAAGGAGGCACAGATACGCAGTATTTT. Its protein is CSVPQGGTDTQYF.